Listed below are T cell receptor beta chains from one sample, sequenced in a study of blood T cells in healthy people across ages. TCRdb re-called the 5' RACE reads with MiXCR, one entry per CDR3 protein. The table shows about 1.4 million distinct CDR3 sequences, with 55% to 75% occurring only once. Specimen: blood. The receptors here all came from a man younger than 30 in good health. Each CDR3 is given with its conserved first and last residue. Fields, in order: clone size, V gene, J gene, D gene, CDR3 protein, CDR3 DNA. The D gene is left open where the match is weak. Clone size is not always given. Where it is, it says once, few, many or a class for expanded clones.

size: .; V: TRBV20-1; J: TRBJ2-7; D: .; CDR3: CSALVGAYEQYF; DNA: TGCAGTGCTCTTGTGGGAGCCTACGAGCAGTACTTC
size: .; V: TRBV6-1; J: TRBJ2-7; D: .; CDR3: CASTNRDPRNEQYF; DNA: TGTGCCAGCACAAACCGGGACCCCCGCAATGAGCAGTACTTC
size: few; V: TRBV20-1; J: TRBJ2-5; D: TRBD2; CDR3: CSADAGGGETQYF; DNA: TGCAGTGCTGATGCGGGGGGCGGGGAGACCCAGTACTTC
size: .; V: TRBV20-1; J: TRBJ1-1; D: TRBD1; CDR3: CSAPTGDRGHTEAFF; DNA: TGCAGTGCTCCAACAGGGGACAGGGGGCACACTGAAGCTTTCTTT
size: .; V: TRBV4-1; J: TRBJ2-7; D: .; CDR3: CASSTEQGYEQYF; DNA: TGCGCCAGCAGCACCGAACAGGGATACGAGCAGTACTTC
size: few; V: TRBV29-1; J: TRBJ2-7; D: TRBD1; CDR3: CSAEDRDSYEQYF; DNA: TGCAGCGCCGAGGACAGGGACTCCTACGAGCAGTACTTC
size: few; V: TRBV5-1; J: TRBJ2-3; D: .; CDR3: CASSLDSNTDTQYF; DNA: TGCGCCAGCAGCTTGGACAGTAACACAGATACGCAGTATTTT
size: few; V: TRBV25-1; J: TRBJ2-3; D: .; CDR3: CASSATGSMDTQYF; DNA: TGTGCCAGCAGTGCGACGGGCTCTATGGATACGCAGTATTTT
size: .; V: TRBV6-6; J: TRBJ1-2; D: TRBD1; CDR3: CASSRRRDSYGYTF; DNA: TGTGCCAGCAGTCGTCGCCGGGACAGCTATGGCTACACCTTC
size: few; V: TRBV10-3; J: TRBJ2-1; D: .; CDR3: CAAAPGGNEQFF; DNA: TGTGCCGCTGCCCCGGGTGGGAATGAGCAGTTCTTC
size: many; V: TRBV29-1; J: TRBJ2-3; D: TRBD2; CDR3: CSVEDTLASGGNIDTQYF; DNA: TGCAGCGTTGAAGATACATTGGCTAGCGGGGGAAATATTGATACGCAGTATTTT
size: .; V: TRBV20-1; J: TRBJ2-1; D: .; CDR3: CSARAAAELYNEQFF; DNA: TGCAGTGCTAGAGCTGCAGCGGAACTATACAATGAGCAGTTCTTC
size: .; V: TRBV4-3; J: TRBJ2-1; D: TRBD1; CDR3: CASSLVTGTGAYNEQFF; DNA: TGCGCCAGCAGCCTTGTAACCGGGACAGGGGCATACAATGAGCAGTTCTTC
size: few; V: TRBV20-1; J: TRBJ2-5; D: .; CDR3: CSAYGDQETQYF; DNA: TGCAGTGCCTACGGGGACCAAGAGACCCAGTACTTC
size: .; V: TRBV10-3; J: TRBJ1-1; D: .; CDR3: CAITRDQGETEAFF; DNA: TGTGCCATCACCCGCGACCAGGGTGAGACTGAAGCTTTCTTT
size: .; V: TRBV25-1; J: TRBJ2-7; D: .; CDR3: CASRGSLYEQYF; DNA: TGTGCCAGCAGAGGGAGTCTCTACGAGCAGTACTTC
size: .; V: TRBV6-4; J: TRBJ1-1; D: .; CDR3: CASSDSGLAFF; DNA: TGTGCCAGCAGTGACTCGGGTTTAGCTTTCTTT
size: .; V: TRBV4-1; J: TRBJ1-4; D: .; CDR3: CASSPGSWGEKLFF; DNA: TGCGCCAGCAGTCCCGGGTCCTGGGGTGAAAAACTGTTTTTT
size: .; V: TRBV10-3; J: TRBJ2-3; D: .; CDR3: CAISVKGTDTQYF; DNA: TGTGCCATCAGTGTAAAGGGCACAGATACGCAGTATTTT
size: few; V: TRBV29-1; J: TRBJ2-6; D: .; CDR3: CSVLRRDGGSGANVLTF; DNA: TGCAGCGTACTACGCCGGGACGGTGGCTCTGGGGCCAACGTCCTGACTTTC
size: few; V: TRBV20-1; J: TRBJ2-7; D: TRBD2; CDR3: CSAGRGAGSYEQYF; DNA: TGCAGTGCAGGGAGGGGAGCAGGAAGTTACGAGCAGTACTTC
size: once; V: TRBV18; J: TRBJ1-4; D: .; CDR3: CASSPLEGEKLFF; DNA: TGTGCCAGCTCACCTCTGGAGGGGGAAAAACTGTTTTTT
size: few; V: TRBV3-1; J: TRBJ1-6; D: .; CDR3: CASSKYDSFNSPLHF; DNA: TGTGCCAGCAGCAAATATGACAGTTTTAATTCACCCCTCCACTTT
size: few; V: TRBV6-2/TRBV6-3; J: TRBJ2-7; D: .; CDR3: CASSYWAFSYEQYF; DNA: TGTGCCAGCAGTTACTGGGCCTTTTCCTACGAGCAGTACTTC
size: once; V: TRBV21-1; J: TRBJ2-1; D: .; CDR3: CASSIFGENSYNEQFF; DNA: TGTGCCAGCAGCATATTTGGGGAGAACTCCTACAATGAGCAGTTCTTC
size: few; V: TRBV12-3/TRBV12-4; J: TRBJ1-5; D: .; CDR3: CASTPGRLDQPQHF; DNA: TGTGCCAGCACCCCTGGCAGACTTGATCAGCCCCAGCATTTT
size: .; V: TRBV12-3/TRBV12-4; J: TRBJ2-7; D: TRBD2; CDR3: CASSFKTSGGGYEQYF; DNA: TGTGCCAGCAGTTTTAAGACTAGCGGCGGTGGCTACGAGCAGTACTTC
size: few; V: TRBV29-1; J: TRBJ2-3; D: .; CDR3: CSVEDPTGADTQYF; DNA: TGCAGCGTTGAAGATCCTACCGGGGCAGATACGCAGTATTTT
size: .; V: TRBV5-1; J: TRBJ2-2; D: TRBD1; CDR3: CASSSTGEGYTGELFF; DNA: TGCGCCAGCAGTTCAACAGGGGAAGGTTACACCGGGGAGCTGTTTTTT
size: .; V: TRBV4-3; J: TRBJ2-3; D: .; CDR3: CASSQTSMGLDTQYF; DNA: TGCGCCAGCAGCCAAACTAGCATGGGTTTAGATACGCAGTATTTT
size: few; V: TRBV20-1; J: TRBJ2-7; D: TRBD1; CDR3: CSARAGGPTYEQYF; DNA: TGCAGTGCTAGAGCAGGGGGCCCCACCTACGAGCAGTACTTC
size: few; V: TRBV4-1; J: TRBJ2-1; D: .; CDR3: CASSQVKDKYNEQFF; DNA: TGCGCCAGCAGCCAAGTAAAGGACAAGTACAATGAGCAGTTCTTC
size: once; V: TRBV11-2; J: TRBJ2-7; D: .; CDR3: CASSSRATYYEQYF; DNA: TGTGCCAGCAGCTCTCGGGCAACGTACTACGAGCAGTACTTC
size: .; V: TRBV28; J: TRBJ2-7; D: .; CDR3: CANSLDRGMGEQYF; DNA: TGTGCCAACAGTTTAGACCGGGGGATGGGCGAGCAGTACTTC
size: few; V: TRBV7-9; J: TRBJ1-4; D: TRBD1; CDR3: CASSLEGSRTPPGGEKLFF; DNA: TGTGCCAGCAGCTTAGAGGGGAGTCGCACGCCTCCAGGGGGTGAAAAACTGTTTTTT
size: few; V: TRBV29-1; J: TRBJ2-4; D: .; CDR3: CSVVGWASPDIQYF; DNA: TGCAGCGTTGTTGGTTGGGCCTCCCCGGACATTCAGTACTTC
size: few; V: TRBV27; J: TRBJ2-5; D: .; CDR3: CASSFTGTSETQYF; DNA: TGTGCCAGCAGTTTTACCGGGACGTCGGAGACCCAGTACTTC
size: .; V: TRBV30; J: TRBJ1-1; D: .; CDR3: CAWSDWMNTEAFF; DNA: TGTGCCTGGAGTGATTGGATGAACACTGAAGCTTTCTTT
size: .; V: TRBV20-1; J: TRBJ2-7; D: .; CDR3: CSAYQGYSYEQYF; DNA: TGCAGTGCTTATCAGGGCTACTCCTACGAGCAGTACTTC
size: .; V: TRBV2; J: TRBJ1-1; D: TRBD1; CDR3: CASTGQGRTEAFF; DNA: TGTGCCAGCACCGGACAGGGGCGGACTGAAGCTTTCTTT
size: .; V: TRBV4-1; J: TRBJ1-4; D: TRBD1; CDR3: CASSQGGQGGEKLFF; DNA: TGCGCCAGCAGCCAAGGGGGACAGGGCGGTGAAAAACTGTTTTTT
size: .; V: TRBV5-6; J: TRBJ1-6; D: .; CDR3: CASSSYDSAINSPLHF; DNA: TGTGCCAGCAGCTCATACGACAGCGCAATTAATTCACCCCTCCACTTT
size: once; V: TRBV3-1; J: TRBJ1-5; D: TRBD1; CDR3: CASSQGTGLPHSNQPQHF; DNA: TGTGCCAGCAGCCAAGGGACAGGCTTACCCCATAGCAATCAGCCCCAGCATTTT
size: once; V: TRBV20-1; J: TRBJ2-1; D: .; CDR3: CSAGYDLYNEQFF; DNA: TGCAGTGCTGGGTATGACCTCTACAATGAGCAGTTCTTC